Listed below are T cell receptor beta chains from one sample, sequenced in a study of shared T cell receptors in the human thymus. Profiling relied on immunoSEQ multiplex PCR, and the TCRdb table lists in-frame clones only, not all of them. Among roughly 500,000 clones listed, approximately 80% were seen once. These data are also associated with another study on human thymus T cells.

Sequencing input: thymocytes. Receptors originate from a boy younger than two with a congenital heart defect. Each CDR3 is given with its conserved first and last residue. D genes are given only for firm matches. Some rows have no size entry. The others give once, few or many, or a class for an expanded clone.

len	abundance	d_gene	j_gene	v_gene	CDR3nt	CDR3aa
15	.	TRBD1	TRBJ2-3	TRBV5-1	TGCGCCAGCAGCCGAACAGGGGCTAGCACAGATACGCAGTATTTT	CASSRTGASTDTQYF
16	.	TRBD1	TRBJ2-7	TRBV4-2	TGTGCCAGCAGCCAAGATACCAGGGACAGGGCCTACGAGCAGTACTTC	CASSQDTRDRAYEQYF
15	.	TRBD1	TRBJ2-4	TRBV5-1	TGCGCCAGCAGCCCCCGGACAGGGACCAAAAACATTCAGTACTTC	CASSPRTGTKNIQYF
16	.	.	TRBJ2-3	TRBV5-1	TGCGCCAGCAGCCCGGTGGGCAGTCTTAGCACAGATACGCAGTATTTT	CASSPVGSLSTDTQYF
14	.	.	TRBJ2-5	TRBV9	TGTGCCAGCAGCGTAGATGCCAGACAAGAGACCCAGTACTTC	CASSVDARQETQYF
19	.	.	TRBJ2-1	TRBV28	TGTGCCAGCACCCAGGGGGGAAAGGCCATTCCTTCTTTCTACAATGAGCAGTTCTTC	CASTQGGKAIPSFYNEQFF
10	.	.	TRBJ2-7	TRBV6-1	TGTGCCAGCAGGGGCTCCGAGCAGTACTTC	CASRGSEQYF
16	few	.	TRBJ2-1	TRBV25-1	TGTGCCAGCGGAGGGAGCTCGCATCAGGACTACAATGAGCAGTTCTTC	CASGGSSHQDYNEQFF
14	few	.	TRBJ1-2	TRBV18	TGTGCCAGCTCACCACCGGGCCCGAACTATGGCTACACCTTC	CASSPPGPNYGYTF
14	once	TRBD1	TRBJ2-5	TRBV5-8	TGTGCCAGCAGCTTGGAGGGGACAGAAGAGACCCAGTACTTC	CASSLEGTEETQYF
18	.	TRBD2	TRBJ2-7	TRBV10-2	TGCGCCAGCGGCGCCTACTTGCGGGAGAGGCTAGGGACCTACGAGCAGTACTTC	CASGAYLRERLGTYEQYF
12	.	.	TRBJ2-7	TRBV14	TGTGCCAGCAGCCGTTCACTGAGGGAGCAGTACTTC	CASSRSLREQYF
17	.	.	TRBJ1-4	TRBV4-1	TGCGCCAGCAGCCGCGCATGGGGGGGGGATGGGGGTGAAAAACTGTTTTTT	CASSRAWGGDGGEKLFF
18	.	TRBD1	TRBJ1-2	TRBV4-2	TGTGCCAGCAGCCAAGATCGGGACAGGGGGTCTTCTAACTATGGCTACACCTTC	CASSQDRDRGSSNYGYTF
18	.	.	TRBJ2-7	TRBV4-1	TGCGCCAGCAGCCAAGGGGTAAGGCGGGGCCATTGGGGATACGAGCAGCACTTC	CASSQGVRRGHWGYEQHF
19	.	TRBD2	TRBJ2-5	TRBV29-1	TGCAGCGCTGAATATCCCTTGCATGGGACTAGCGGGAGTAAGGGGACCCAGTACTTC	CSAEYPLHGTSGSKGTQYF
15	once	TRBD2	TRBJ2-2	TRBV6-4	TGTGCCAGCAGTGACACGGGACTAGGAGCCGGGGAGCTGTTTTTT	CASSDTGLGAGELFF
16	.	TRBD1	TRBJ1-1	TRBV5-4	TGTGCCAGCAGCTGGCCCCCGGGACAGTTGAACACTGAAGCTTTCTTT	CASSWPPGQLNTEAFF
12	.	.	TRBJ2-7	TRBV15	TGTGCCACGAGCGGCGGATCCTACGAGCAGTACTTC	CATSGGSYEQYF
13	.	.	TRBJ1-3	TRBV19	TGTGCCAGCCCGGGACTCTCTGGAAACACCATATATTTT	CASPGLSGNTIYF
12	few	.	TRBJ2-2	TRBV28	TGTGCCAGCAGTTCGACAGCCCGGGAGCTGTTTTTT	CASSSTARELFF
15	.	TRBD2	TRBJ2-3	TRBV7-8	TGTGCCAGCAGCTCCTGCGCGGGAGGAGGGGATACGCAGTATTTT	CASSSCAGGGDTQYF
16	.	TRBD1	TRBJ2-2	TRBV6-5	TGTGCCAGCAGTTACTTCGGGACAGGGAGCACCGGGGAGCTGTTTTTT	CASSYFGTGSTGELFF
19	.	TRBD2	TRBJ2-7	TRBV15	TGTGCCACCAGCAGGGAGAAGGCTAGCGGGAATTGGAGGTCCTACGAGCAGTACTTC	CATSREKASGNWRSYEQYF
17	.	TRBD1	TRBJ1-1	TRBV25-1	TGTGCCAGCAGAGGCAGGGGGCTGGTGACAAGGAACACTGAAGCTTTCTTT	CASRGRGLVTRNTEAFF